This passage covers 25 T cell receptor beta chains from one sample sequenced in a study of OX40 agonist ivuxolimab in advanced cancers. Measured with immunoSEQ multiplex PCR; TCRdb has only the in-frame clones, and not every one. The data contain tens of thousands of clones, approximately 87% of them singletons. The starting material was CD4+ or CD8+ T cells sorted from blood, obtained in a trial of the OX40 agonist ivuxolimab. The receptors stem from an adult with an advanced solid tumor such as melanoma, head and neck, liver or kidney cancer.

J is TRBJ2-7 and V is TRBV5-5; either TRBD1 or TRBD2 may fit D (5 bases each). Looked up from germline, CDR1 is SGHKS and CDR2 is YYEKEE (reference sequence). The CDR3 totals 15 residues. Trimming cost V 5 bases and J 6 bases, with 21 bases left between them. The CDR3 nucleotides are TGTGCCAGCAGAATTTCCCGGGACCTAAGGGCCGAGCAGTACTTC. Amino acids: CASRISRDLRAEQYF.

The V and J genes are TRBV4-1 and TRBJ2-3; 7 bases align to TRBD2. After removal of 5 bases from V and 4 bases from J, the junction contained 12 bases not matched to a gene. The CDR3 covers 16 residues. Germline V CDR1 and CDR2: MGHRA, YSYEKL. The CDR3 nucleotides read TGCGCCAGCAGCAGATGGACTAGTAAGATTGCAGATACGCAGTATTTT. Translated, it gives CASSRWTSKIADTQYF.

J is TRBJ2-7 and V is TRBV11-2; the D call may be TRBD1 or TRBD2 (5 bases each). CDR3 length: 16 amino acids. The germline gives CDR1 SGHAT, CDR2 FQNNGV. Trimming pared 0 bases from V and 0 bases from J, leaving 12 bases between. The CDR3 protein is CASSLDPRDRSYEQYF. The CDR3, as DNA: TGTGCCAGCAGCTTAGATCCCCGGGACCGCTCCTACGAGCAGTACTTC.

This chain uses TRBV18 with TRBJ2-7, with TRBD2 matching 7 bases. V lost 3 bases to trimming and J lost 5 bases; unmatched junction nucleotides: 16. The CDR3 extends over 17 amino acids. CDR1 is KGHSH and CDR2 is LQKENI in the germline V gene. The CDR3 DNA reads as TGTGCCAGCTCACCCATCCCCCCCCGGACTAGTAGTCACGAGCAGTACTTC. Protein sequence: CASSPIPPRTSSHEQYF.

This chain joins TRBV11-3 and TRBJ2-1; D ambiguous. Trimming left V 1 base short and J 7 bases short, with 11 bases between. The germline CDR1 and CDR2 sequences are SGHNT and YENEEA. The CDR3 has 14 residues. CDR3 region: CASSLVRSLNEQFF. The CDR3 DNA is TGTGCCAGCAGCTTAGTTCGGTCGTTGAATGAGCAGTTCTTC.

The chain has TRBV18 and TRBJ2-5, with 7 bases fitting TRBD2. This CDR3 contains 14 residues. The junction had 2 bases not matched to a gene; V was cut back by 3 bases and J by 1 base. Germline V gene lookup returns CDR1 KGHSH and CDR2 LQKENI. CDR3: CASSPGRAQETQYF. The DNA for the CDR3 is TGTGCCAGCTCACCGGGGAGGGCCCAAGAGACCCAGTACTTC.

The chain carries TRBV7-9 and TRBJ1-5; maybe TRBD1 (6 bases). Trimming cost V 5 bases and J 2 bases, with 16 bases left between them. Germline V gene lookup returns CDR1 SEHNR and CDR2 FQNEAQ (reference sequence). This CDR3 is built from 16 residues. CDR3 loop: CASSRGGGDGNQPQHF. In DNA form, the CDR3 reads TGTGCCAGCAGCCGCGGGGGGGGCGATGGCAATCAGCCCCAGCATTTT.

Details on this clone: The junction departs from germline at one end; a sequencing error may be responsible. The chain is built from TRBV6-5 and TRBJ2-7; 8 positions match TRBD2. The germline CDR1 and CDR2 sequences are MNHEY and SVGAGI. This CDR3 is 14 amino acids long. The CDR3 region has the DNA TGTGCCGGCAGTTACGGCGGGGGGACCTACGAGCAGTACTTC. This translates into CAGSYGGGTYEQYF.

The rearrangement uses TRBV11-3 and TRBJ2-7, with 12 bases aligning to TRBD2. The ends lost 4 bases at V and 3 bases at J; junction bases unmatched: 7. CDR3 length: 16 amino acids. Germline V gene lookup returns CDR1 SGHNT and CDR2 YENEEA. The CDR3 DNA reads as TGTGCCAGCAGCTCCCCCCTAGCGGGAGGGGACTACGAGCAGTACTTC. Amino acid sequence: CASSSPLAGGDYEQYF.

The chain couples TRBV29-1 to TRBJ1-1; D is uncertain. Looked up from germline, CDR1 is SQVTM and CDR2 is ANQGSEA. The V gene lost 2 bases and the J gene lost 10 bases, with 11 bases spanning the gap. CDR3 length: 11 amino acids. The CDR3 sequence is CSVERYRVAFF. The CDR3 nucleotides are TGCAGCGTTGAAAGATACCGGGTAGCTTTCTTT.

V gene TRBV5-8 combines with J gene TRBJ2-3; TRBD1 agrees at 10 bases. J lost 4 bases, V lost 4 bases, and 6 bases had no gene match. The CDR3 length is 15 residues. Germline CDR1 reads SGHTS; CDR2 reads YDEGEE. In DNA form, the CDR3 reads TGTGCCAGCAGCCCGGGACAGGGGTTGGCAGATACGCAGTATTTT. Protein sequence: CASSPGQGLADTQYF.

The V gene is TRBV18, the J gene TRBJ2-7, with 8 bases identical to TRBD2. V lost 5 bases, J lost 2 bases, and 14 bases stayed unmatched. There are 17 residues in the CDR3. Germline V gene sequence: CDR1 KGHSH, CDR2 LQKENI. CDR3 sequence (DNA): TGTGCCAGCTCAATGAGGCTAGCGGGCCCAATTGCCTACGAGCAGTACTTC. As protein: CASSMRLAGPIAYEQYF.

The J gene is TRBJ2-3, the V gene TRBV19; D gene unclear. V was clipped by 5 bases and J by 6 bases, with 9 bases between them. Germline V lookup: CDR1 LNHDA, CDR2 SQIVND (reference sequence). The CDR3 contains 12 residues. Written as DNA, the CDR3 is TGTGCCAGTAGTCCTCGATCGGATACGCAGTATTTT. This codes for CASSPRSDTQYF.

CDR3 residues: CASKGGGNQPQHF. CDR3 sequence (DNA): TGTGCCAGCAAAGGGGGTGGCAATCAGCCCCAGCATTTT. The chain combines TRBV6-1 with TRBJ1-5, with D perhaps TRBD1 (6 bases). Trimming pared 7 bases from V and 2 bases from J, leaving 9 bases between. The CDR3 spans 13 residues. CDR1 is MNHNS and CDR2 is SASEGT in the germline V gene.

The genes are TRBV28 and TRBJ1-1; unclear D gene. Germline lookup yields CDR1 MDHEN and CDR2 SYDVKM. V was clipped by 0 bases and J by 3 bases, with 2 bases between them. There are 12 residues in the CDR3. The CDR3 protein is CASSLWDTEAFF. The CDR3, as DNA: TGTGCCAGCAGTTTATGGGACACTGAAGCTTTCTTT.

The gene calls are TRBV10-3 and TRBJ1-1; D is perhaps TRBD1 (5 bases). V lost 0 bases and J 1 base, leaving 15 bases between the germline ends. CDR3 length: 17 residues. CDR1 is ENHRY and CDR2 is SYGVKD in the germline V gene. The CDR3 DNA is TGTGCCATCAGTGAGTCGAATATTGGGCAGGGGAACACTGAAGCTTTCTTT. It encodes CAISESNIGQGNTEAFF.

The chain combines TRBV28 with TRBJ1-1, with 8 bases identical to TRBD1. The V gene end was trimmed by 7 bases and the J gene end by 3 bases; junction bases not matched to a gene: 16. The germline gives CDR1 MDHEN, CDR2 SYDVKM. The CDR3 loop spans 17 amino acids. The CDR3 DNA is TGTGCCAGCAAGGGGTTTGGGTCAGGGGGCTCTGACACTGAAGCTTTCTTT. It codes for CASKGFGSGGSDTEAFF. The entire variable domain, with the rest obtained from reference TRBV28 and TRBJ1-1, is as follows: DVKVTQSSRYLVKRTGEKVFLECVQDMDHENMFWYRQDPGLGLRLIYFSYDVKMKEKGDIPEGYSVSREKKERFSLILESASTNQTSMYLCASKGFGSGGSDTEAFFGQGTRLTVV.

CDR3 protein: CASSTFANQPQHF. As DNA, the CDR3 is TGTGCCAGCAGCACTTTTGCCAATCAGCCCCAGCATTTT. The chain is built from TRBV11-3 and TRBJ1-5; D ambiguous. Trimming shortened V by 5 bases and J by 3 bases, and 8 bases separated the two germline ends. CDR3 length: 13 amino acids. CDR1 SGHNT and CDR2 YENEEA come from the germline V gene.

This chain uses TRBV5-1 with TRBJ2-7, with 10 bases matching TRBD2. This CDR3 is 14 amino acids long. CDR1 SGHRS and CDR2 YFSETQ come from the germline V gene. The V and J ends lost 0 bases and 6 bases, in that order; junction bases with no gene match: 3. The CDR3 DNA reads as TGCGCCAGCAGCTTGGTACTAGCGGGACGCGAGCAGTACTTC. Encoded protein: CASSLVLAGREQYF.

The chain uses TRBV27 and TRBJ2-6, with D perhaps matching TRBD2 (6 bases). There are 17 residues in the CDR3. Germline V lookup: CDR1 MNHEY, CDR2 SMNVEV (reference sequence). The V and J ends lost 3 bases and 0 bases respectively, with 12 bases between them. CDR3 loop: CASSFWGRSSGANVLTF. The DNA of the CDR3 is TGTGCCAGCAGTTTCTGGGGGAGGAGCTCTGGGGCCAACGTCCTGACTTTC.

J is TRBJ2-1 and V is TRBV27; 14 nucleotides agree with TRBD2. The germline gives CDR1 MNHEY, CDR2 SMNVEV (reference sequence). The CDR3 spans 14 residues. Trimming at V came to 4 bases and at J to 9 bases, leaving 2 bases not matched to a gene. For the CDR3, the DNA is TGTGCCAGCAGTTACGGACTAGCGGGAGGTGAGCAGTTCTTC. It yields the protein CASSYGLAGGEQFF.

The chain carries TRBV7-2 and TRBJ2-2; TRBD1 is a possible D gene (6 bases). CDR1 and CDR2 from the germline V gene are SGHTA and FQGNSA. Trimming took 3 bases from V and 6 from J, leaving 8 bases between them. The CDR3 covers 13 residues. The DNA for the CDR3 is TGTGCCAGCAGCTTTAAGGGGGCCGGGGAGCTGTTTTTT. Protein product: CASSFKGAGELFF.

The chain is built from TRBV28 and TRBJ1-5; D perhaps matches TRBD1 (5 bases). The CDR3 consists of 13 residues. CDR1 is MDHEN and CDR2 is SYDVKM in the germline V gene. The V gene lost 11 bases and the J gene lost 6 bases, with 17 bases spanning the gap. CDR3 DNA: TGTGCCTCTGGGGGAGTAGTGGGTCAGCCCCAGCATTTT. The encoded protein is CASGGVVGQPQHF.

The chain is built from TRBV6-1 and TRBJ2-4; tentative D call: TRBD1 (6 bases). Germline lookup yields CDR1 MNHNS and CDR2 SASEGT. The CDR3 is made up of 15 amino acids. Trimming left V 5 bases short and J 0 bases short, with 11 bases between. The CDR3 spells CASSRTVLAKNIQYF. The CDR3 nucleotides read TGTGCCAGCAGTCGGACAGTTCTAGCCAAAAACATTCAGTACTTC.

This chain uses TRBV7-9 with TRBJ2-1; TRBD2 aligns across 13 bases. The trim removed 2 bases at V and 6 bases at J, leaving 1 base unmatched. CDR1 is SEHNR, CDR2 FQNEAQ, per germline (reference sequence). The CDR3 runs 15 residues. The CDR3 region has the DNA TGTGCCAGCAGCTTAAGACTAGCGGGAGGCAATGAGCAGTTCTTC. Its translation is CASSLRLAGGNEQFF.